This TCR beta chain was captured by sequencing in a study of beta chain features in type 1 diabetes. Turning to the study itself: Taken together, all samples contributed 95 million to 110 million examined sorted cells.

Worth noting for this clone: The antigen is not known.

The study reverse transcribed the entire isolated RNA, so it sequenced expressed TCRB transcripts. TCRdb keeps only in-frame clones here, not all; method: immunoSEQ multiplex PCR. Of approximately 250,000 clones detected, under 20% appear once; the ten largest clones hold approximately 0.081%. Purity of each sorted population was above 98%. The V gene's germline CDR1 is MNHEY and CDR2 SVGAGI. V lost 4 bases and J 5 bases, leaving 8 bases between the germline ends. The CDR3 length is 12 residues. Study observations and caveats: The study found fewer insertions and more deletions at VDJ junctions in type 1 diabetes patients. For Type 1 diabetes patients, all four CD4+ subsets carried TCRB CDR3s that were moderately but significantly shorter. Shorter templates might be favored by PCR, equally in patients and controls.

Specimen: naive CD4+ T cells from blood. This sequence originates from a man aged 25 to 45 with type 1 diabetes. The chain links TRBV6-5 to TRBJ2-5; D remains unclear. The CDR3 reads CASSSSMETQYF. CDR3 nucleotide sequence: TGTGCCAGCAGTTCAAGCATGGAGACCCAGTACTTC.